Listed below are T cell receptor beta chains from one sample, sequenced in a study of shared clonotypes between healthy human individuals. Assay used: immunoSEQ multiplex PCR; TCRdb lists only in-frame clones, some missing. The data hold under 1,100,000 clones, with more than 60% observed a single time. Sequencing was performed on memory CD4+ T cells sorted from blood. These receptors were obtained from a man in his late teens or twenties in good health. Each CDR3 is given with its conserved first and last residue. Fields, in order: D gene, CDR3 length, clone size, J gene, V gene, CDR3 protein, CDR3 DNA. A D gene is named only where the DNA matches it firmly. Not every row has a clone size; where given, it reads once, few, many or a size class.

NA 14 once TRBJ2-3 TRBV6-1 CASRGRLSTDTQYF TGTGCCAGCAGAGGAAGACTTAGCACAGATACGCAGTATTTT
NA 13 once TRBJ2-5 TRBV6-1 CASLVSGQETQYF TGTGCCAGCCTGGTGAGCGGCCAAGAGACCCAGTACTTC
NA 12 NA TRBJ2-5 TRBV6-1 CASGRWLGTQYF TGTGCCAGCGGTCGGTGGCTTGGGACCCAGTACTTC
NA 13 few TRBJ1-5 TRBV19 CASSPGGNQPQHF TGTGCCAGTAGTCCTGGAGGCAATCAGCCCCAGCATTTT
NA 16 NA TRBJ2-7 TRBV15 CATSRGGGGNSYEQYF TGTGCCACCAGCAGAGGAGGCGGGGGCAACTCCTACGAGCAGTACTTC
NA 14 NA TRBJ1-4 TRBV10-3 CAISGSGANEKLFF TGTGCCATCAGTGGTTCGGGGGCTAATGAAAAACTGTTTTTT
TRBD2 19 few TRBJ2-1 TRBV27 CASSSAPGLAGGSYNEQFF TGTGCCAGCAGTTCCGCTCCGGGACTAGCGGGAGGGTCCTACAATGAGCAGTTCTTC
NA 15 NA TRBJ2-7 TRBV7-9 CASSLGGLKSYEQYF TGTGCCAGCAGCTTAGGTGGATTAAAATCCTACGAGCAGTACTTC
TRBD2 14 NA TRBJ2-7 TRBV28 CASRASSGGREQYF TGTGCCAGCAGGGCCTCTAGCGGGGGACGGGAGCAGTACTTC
NA 14 NA TRBJ1-4 TRBV6-5 CASSYSRENGKLFF TGTGCCAGCAGTTATAGCAGGGAGAACGGAAAACTGTTTTTT
TRBD1 16 NA TRBJ2-5 TRBV5-1 CASSRPEDRGQETQYF TGCGCCAGCAGCCGTCCAGAGGACAGGGGCCAAGAGACCCAGTACTTC
NA 15 NA TRBJ2-1 TRBV11-2 CASSLMQGSYNEQFF TGTGCCAGCAGCTTAATGCAGGGGTCCTACAATGAGCAGTTCTTC
TRBD2 15 few TRBJ2-1 TRBV7-2 CASSLEREGYNEQFF TGTGCCAGCAGCTTAGAGCGGGAGGGATACAATGAGCAGTTCTTC
NA 15 NA TRBJ2-3 TRBV19 CASSIGQLSADTQYF TGTGCCAGTAGTATAGGCCAGTTGTCAGCAGATACGCAGTATTTT
TRBD2 19 NA TRBJ2-5 TRBV19 CASSTAPNREDGPWETQYF TGTGCCAGTAGTACAGCCCCGAACCGGGAGGACGGGCCATGGGAGACCCAGTACTTC
NA 16 NA TRBJ1-6 TRBV7-9 CASQKAGSSYNSPLHF TGTGCCAGCCAAAAAGCGGGGAGCTCCTATAATTCACCCCTCCACTTT
TRBD2 16 NA TRBJ2-2 TRBV30 CAWSVLAGANTGELFF TGTGCCTGGAGTGTACTAGCGGGCGCGAACACCGGGGAGCTGTTTTTT
NA 12 NA TRBJ2-1 TRBV11-3 CASSLQPNEQFF TGTGCCAGCAGCTTACAGCCCAATGAGCAGTTCTTC
NA 13 few TRBJ2-3 TRBV5-1 CASTTGPTDTQYF TGCGCCAGCACCACAGGGCCCACAGATACGCAGTATTTT
NA 13 many TRBJ1-1 TRBV19 CASSIQGNTEAFF TGTGCCAGTAGTATCCAGGGGAACACTGAAGCTTTCTTT
TRBD1 15 NA TRBJ1-4 TRBV6-5 CASSYGGTGLEKLFF TGTGCCAGCAGTTACGGGGGGACAGGATTGGAAAAACTGTTTTTT
TRBD2 15 NA TRBJ2-1 TRBV2 CASRTELAGGYEQFF TGTGCCAGCAGAACGGAACTAGCGGGGGGTTATGAGCAGTTCTTC
TRBD2 15 NA TRBJ2-3 TRBV2 CASNGGALSTDTQYF TGTGCCAGCAACGGGGGGGCGTTATCCACAGATACGCAGTATTTT
NA 11 once TRBJ2-7 TRBV20-1 CSALLGYEQYF TGCAGTGCTCTGCTTGGCTACGAGCAGTACTTC
NA 16 NA TRBJ2-7 TRBV5-1 CASSLSSGTATYEQYF TGCGCCAGCAGCTTGTCCTCCGGGACGGCAACCTACGAGCAGTACTTC
TRBD1 14 NA TRBJ2-7 TRBV12-5 CASGTGGAFYEQYF TGTGCTAGTGGGACAGGGGGCGCGTTCTACGAGCAGTACTTC
NA 15 NA TRBJ2-1 TRBV6-1 CASSGGVGSYNEQFF TGTGCCAGCAGTGGCGGTGTGGGCTCCTACAATGAGCAGTTCTTC
NA 14 once TRBJ2-6 TRBV6-1 CASSRPSGANVLTF TGTGCCAGCAGTAGACCCTCTGGGGCCAACGTCCTGACTTTC
NA 10 NA TRBJ2-1 TRBV2 CASRINEQFF TGTGCCAGCAGAATTAATGAGCAGTTCTTC
TRBD2 15 NA TRBJ2-7 TRBV7-2 CASSLLGGVAYEQYF TGTGCCAGCAGCTTACTCGGGGGGGTAGCCTACGAGCAGTACTTC
NA 11 NA TRBJ2-3 TRBV19 CASSQANTQYF TGTGCCAGTAGCCAGGCCAATACGCAGTATTTT